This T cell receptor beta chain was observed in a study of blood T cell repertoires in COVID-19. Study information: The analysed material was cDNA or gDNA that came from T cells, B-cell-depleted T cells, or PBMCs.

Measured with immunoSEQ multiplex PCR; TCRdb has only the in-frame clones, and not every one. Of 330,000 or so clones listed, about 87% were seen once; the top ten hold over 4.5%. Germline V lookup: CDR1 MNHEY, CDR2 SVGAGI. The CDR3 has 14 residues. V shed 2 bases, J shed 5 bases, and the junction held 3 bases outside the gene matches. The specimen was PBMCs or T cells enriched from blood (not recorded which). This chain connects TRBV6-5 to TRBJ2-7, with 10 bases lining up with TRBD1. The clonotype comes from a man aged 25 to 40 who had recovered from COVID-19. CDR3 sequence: CASSYGDRGDEQYF. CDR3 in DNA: TGTGCCAGCAGTTACGGGGACAGGGGTGACGAGCAGTACTTC.